Listed below are T cell receptor beta chains from one sample, sequenced in a study of CD8+CD57+ T cells in acquired aplastic anemia. TCRdb used MiXCR to reprocess the reads, holding one entry per CDR3 protein. The table includes approximately 190,000 distinct CDR3 sequences, 48% detected once. The sample was sorted CD4+, CD8+, or CD8+CD57+ T cells (not recorded which) from PBMCs. These receptors were collected from a human donor with aplastic anemia. Each CDR3 is given with its conserved first and last residue. Each record gives: J gene, CDR3 length, V gene, CDR3 protein.

TRBJ2-7	17	TRBV7-9	CASSLTPGGPRTYEQYF
TRBJ2-6	15	TRBV5-1	CASSDGSSGANVLTF
TRBJ2-7	13	TRBV9	CASSRDSRAEQYF
TRBJ2-7	14	TRBV20-1	CSASGGASSYEQYF
TRBJ1-6	15	TRBV10-3	CAISPETGYNSPLHF
TRBJ1-6	15	TRBV7-6	CAGSLAQALNSPLHF
TRBJ2-1	14	TRBV9	CASSVSGHENEQFF
TRBJ2-1	15	TRBV5-5	CASSLFLAGGNEQFF
TRBJ1-1	15	TRBV2	CASRGQQGGITEAFF
TRBJ1-2	14	TRBV7-2	CASTLLVGKDGYTF
TRBJ2-3	17	TRBV5-1	CASSPGTSGIPTDTQYF
TRBJ1-1	12	TRBV7-9	CASSHGGTEAFF
TRBJ1-6	13	TRBV2	CAISGTDNSALHF
TRBJ2-3	16	TRBV30	CAWRSGRGTSGDTQYF
TRBJ2-3	13	TRBV20-1	CSANIAGADTQYF
TRBJ1-5	13	TRBV10-3	CASKTVRGQPQHF
TRBJ1-1	13	TRBV2	CASNGQENTEAFF
TRBJ1-5	15	TRBV6-5	CASRLHRTSNQPQHF
TRBJ2-5	17	TRBV15	CATSRKQQGTTQETQYF
TRBJ2-7	15	TRBV10-2	CASSESGGEGHEQYF
TRBJ1-4	15	TRBV2	CASRRQGQTNEKLFF
TRBJ2-1	15	TRBV10-3	CAITDPALAGNEQFF
TRBJ2-7	15	TRBV7-2	CASSLGGRSSYEQYF
TRBJ2-7	14	TRBV15	CATSRDQSTYEQYF
TRBJ1-2	12	TRBV2	CADRQVFNGYTF